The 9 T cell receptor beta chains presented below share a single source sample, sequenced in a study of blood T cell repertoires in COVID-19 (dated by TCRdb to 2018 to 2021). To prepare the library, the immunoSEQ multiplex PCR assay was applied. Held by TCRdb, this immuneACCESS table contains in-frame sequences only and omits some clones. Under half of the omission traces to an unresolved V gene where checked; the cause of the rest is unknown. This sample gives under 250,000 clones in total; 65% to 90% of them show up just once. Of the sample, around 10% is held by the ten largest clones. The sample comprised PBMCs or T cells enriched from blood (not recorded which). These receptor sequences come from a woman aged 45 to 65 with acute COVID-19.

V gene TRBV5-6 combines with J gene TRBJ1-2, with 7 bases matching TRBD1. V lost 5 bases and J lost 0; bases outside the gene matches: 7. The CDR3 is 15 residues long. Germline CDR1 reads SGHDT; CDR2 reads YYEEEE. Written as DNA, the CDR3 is TGTGCCAGCAGTCGGGACAGTCGAACTAACTATGGCTACACCTTC. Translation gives CASSRDSRTNYGYTF. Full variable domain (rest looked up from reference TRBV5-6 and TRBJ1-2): DAGVTQSPTHLIKTRGQQVTLRCSPKSGHDTVSWYQQALGQGPQFIFQYYEEEERQRGNFPDRFSGHQFPNYSSELNVNALLLGDSALYLCASSRDSRTNYGYTFGSGTRLTVV.

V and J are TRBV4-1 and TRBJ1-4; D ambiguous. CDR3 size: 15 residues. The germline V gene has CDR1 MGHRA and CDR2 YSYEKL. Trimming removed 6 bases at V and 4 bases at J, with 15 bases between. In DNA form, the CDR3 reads TGCGCCAGCAGGGCCCAGCGGAGGAGTAATGAAAAACTGTTTTTT. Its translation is CASRAQRRSNEKLFF.

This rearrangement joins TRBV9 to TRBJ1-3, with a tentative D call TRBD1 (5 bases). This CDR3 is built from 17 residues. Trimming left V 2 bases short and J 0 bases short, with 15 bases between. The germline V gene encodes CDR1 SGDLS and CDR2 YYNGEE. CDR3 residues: CASSVGGGRLSGNTIYF. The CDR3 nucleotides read TGTGCCAGCAGCGTGGGGGGAGGGCGGCTCTCTGGAAACACCATATATTTT.

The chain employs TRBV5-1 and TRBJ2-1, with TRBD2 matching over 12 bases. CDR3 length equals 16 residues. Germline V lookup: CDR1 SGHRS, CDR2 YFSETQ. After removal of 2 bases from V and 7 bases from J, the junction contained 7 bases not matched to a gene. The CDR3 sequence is CASSFASGGARNEQFF. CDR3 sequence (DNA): TGCGCCAGCAGCTTTGCTAGCGGGGGGGCGCGGAATGAGCAGTTCTTC. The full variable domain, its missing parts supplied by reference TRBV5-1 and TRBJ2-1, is KAGVTQTPRYLIKTRGQQVTLSCSPISGHRSVSWYQQTPGQGLQFLFEYFSETQRNKGNFPGRFSGRQFSNSRSEMNVSTLELGDSALYLCASSFASGGARNEQFFGPGTRLTVL.

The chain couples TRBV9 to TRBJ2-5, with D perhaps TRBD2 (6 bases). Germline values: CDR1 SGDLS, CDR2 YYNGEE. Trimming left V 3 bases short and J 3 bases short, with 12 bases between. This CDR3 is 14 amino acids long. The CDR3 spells CASSGDLGEETQYF. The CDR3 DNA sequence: TGTGCCAGCAGCGGGGACTTAGGGGAAGAGACCCAGTACTTC.

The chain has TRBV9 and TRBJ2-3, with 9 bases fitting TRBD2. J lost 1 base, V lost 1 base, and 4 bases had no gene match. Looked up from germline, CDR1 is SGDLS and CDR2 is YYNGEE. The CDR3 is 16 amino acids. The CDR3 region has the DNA TGTGCCAGCAGCGTATCCTCTAGCGGGGGCACAGATACGCAGTATTTT. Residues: CASSVSSSGGTDTQYF.

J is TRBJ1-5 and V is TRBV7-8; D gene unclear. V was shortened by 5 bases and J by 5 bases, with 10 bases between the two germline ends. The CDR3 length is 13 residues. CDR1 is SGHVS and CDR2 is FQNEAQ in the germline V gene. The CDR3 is CASSIKSDQPQHF. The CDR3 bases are TGTGCCAGCAGCATTAAGAGTGATCAGCCCCAGCATTTT.

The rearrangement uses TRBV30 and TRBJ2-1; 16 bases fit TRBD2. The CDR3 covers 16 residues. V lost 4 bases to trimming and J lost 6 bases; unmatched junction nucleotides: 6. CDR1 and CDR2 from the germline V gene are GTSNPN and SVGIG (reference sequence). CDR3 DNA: TGTGCCTGGATCTACGGGACTAGCGGGGGGGCCAATGAGCAGTTCTTC. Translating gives CAWIYGTSGGANEQFF.

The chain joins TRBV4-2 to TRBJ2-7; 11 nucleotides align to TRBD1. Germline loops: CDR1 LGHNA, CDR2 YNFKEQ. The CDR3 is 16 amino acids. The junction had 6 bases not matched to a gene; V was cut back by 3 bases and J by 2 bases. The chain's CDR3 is CASSHIPGQGAYEQYF. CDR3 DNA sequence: TGTGCCAGCAGCCACATTCCGGGACAGGGGGCCTACGAGCAGTACTTC.